This entry lists 5 T cell receptor beta chains sequenced from one sample in a study of regulatory T cells in long-lasting Graves disease. This sample's time point: newly diagnosed GD, antithyroid drugs for less than 3 months. TCR sequences were obtained from RNA taken from PBMCs. TCR beta libraries were built with iRepertoire HTBI primers and Arm-PCR of CDR3 regions. From the multiplex PCR reads, TCRdb called clonotypes with MiXCR, one entry per CDR3 protein. Of 350,000 to 500,000 distinct CDR3 sequences listed, around 15% are singletons. This sample also appeared in a second study, on T cells in Graves' hyperthyroidism and ophthalmopathy.

The sample was peripheral blood mononuclear cells (PBMCs), taken at new diagnosis, from a patient treated with antithyroid drugs. The receptors here all came from a woman aged 45-65 years with Graves disease.

This rearrangement joins TRBV6-1 to TRBJ2-2, with a tentative D call TRBD2 (5 bases). The germline V and J ends were trimmed by 3 bases and 4 bases, with 9 bases remaining between them. Germline values: CDR1 MNHNS, CDR2 SASEGT. This CDR3 contains 14 residues. In nucleotides, the CDR3 is TGTGCCAGCAGTGATCAGCGGCCCACCGGGGAGCTGTTTTTT. It translates to CASSDQRPTGELFF.

This clonotype was counted at least ten times. The chain links TRBV9 to TRBJ1-2, with D maybe TRBD1 (5 bases). Trimming shortened V by 4 bases and J by 4 bases, and 17 bases separated the two germline ends. The CDR3 length is 15 residues. Germline assignment: CDR1 SGDLS and CDR2 YYNGEE. The CDR3, as DNA: TGTGCCAGCAGCAGAGCGGGGGGATTCGGCTATGGCTACACCTTC. As protein: CASSRAGGFGYGYTF.

This clonotype was picked up a small number of times. The CDR3 nucleotides read TGTGCCAGCAGCGCCCCCGGCTCTGGAAACACCATATATTTT. It yields the protein CASSAPGSGNTIYF. V usage is TRBV9 and J usage is TRBJ1-3; D ambiguous. Germline V gene data show CDR1 as SGDLS and CDR2 as YYNGEE. The V and J ends lost 3 bases and 0 bases respectively, with 7 bases between them. CDR3 length: 14 amino acids.

This clonotype was detected many times. The V and J genes are TRBV27 and TRBJ1-1; D may be TRBD1 (6 bases). Looked up from germline, CDR1 is MNHEY and CDR2 is SMNVEV (reference sequence). This CDR3 region has 14 residues. Deletions cut 3 bases from V and 5 bases from J, with 13 bases between. The CDR3, as DNA: TGTGCCAGCAGTTTCTCGACAGGCGAGACTGAAGCTTTCTTT. This sequence encodes CASSFSTGETEAFF.

This clonotype was seen repeatedly, ten times or more. V and J are TRBV15 and TRBJ2-5; 8 bases map to TRBD2. The CDR3 has 16 residues. The junction had 4 bases not matched to a gene; V was cut back by 0 bases and J by 1 base. Per germline, CDR1 LNHNV and CDR2 YYDKDF (reference sequence). Here the CDR3 reads CATSRDWLAGQETQYF. The CDR3 nucleotides are TGTGCCACCAGCAGAGATTGGCTAGCGGGCCAAGAGACCCAGTACTTC.